This TCR beta chain was recorded in a study of blood T cell repertoires in COVID-19. Study-level information: T cells, B-cell-depleted T cells, or PBMCs provided the cDNA or gDNA that served as material.

CDR1 is ENHRY and CDR2 is SYGVKD in the germline V gene. The CDR3 runs 13 residues. Trimming left V 10 bases short and J 3 bases short, with 12 bases between. Using immunoSEQ multiplex PCR, the repertoire was profiled, and TCRdb retains in-frame clones only, with some absent. The repertoire holds some 150,000 clones, with approximately 90% as singletons. This chain joins TRBV10-3 and TRBJ1-4; tentatively, D is TRBD1 (6 bases). This clonotype originated in a human donor in a cohort sampled during active COVID-19. The source material was peripheral blood. CDR3 protein: CATHREANEKLFF. CDR3 sequence (DNA): TGTGCCACCCACAGGGAAGCTAATGAAAAACTGTTTTTT.